A selection of T cell receptor beta chains follows, all from one sample in a study of blood T cell repertoires in COVID-19. Profiling relied on immunoSEQ multiplex PCR, and the TCRdb table lists in-frame clones only, not all of them. The table has over 200,000 clones, 75% to 90% seen once; the top ten hold around 26%. Specimen: peripheral blood. These receptors were taken from a man aged 35 to 55 with acute or convalescent COVID-19. Each CDR3 is given with its conserved first and last residue. The D gene is left open where the match is weak. Not all rows give a size; the values are once, few, many and, for expanded clones, a class.

v_gene	abundance	d_gene	j_gene	CDR3aa	CDR3nt
TRBV25-1	-	-	TRBJ2-5	CASSELYGDKQETQYF	TGTGCCAGCAGTGAATTATACGGGGACAAACAAGAGACCCAGTACTTC
TRBV19	-	TRBD1	TRBJ1-4	CASSIWQGATNEKLFF	TGTGCCAGTAGTATTTGGCAGGGGGCGACTAATGAAAAACTGTTTTTT
TRBV5-4	-	-	TRBJ1-1	CASSLDRVSLMNTEAFF	TGTGCCAGCAGCTTGGATCGGGTCAGTCTTATGAACACTGAAGCTTTCTTT
TRBV5-5	-	-	TRBJ2-3	CASSPFAVAGDTQYF	TGTGCCAGCAGCCCCTTCGCGGTGGCCGGCGATACGCAGTATTTT
TRBV7-2	-	-	TRBJ2-2	CASTPYTAAGELFF	TGTGCCAGCACACCGTATACGGCGGCCGGGGAGCTGTTTTTT
TRBV7-2	-	-	TRBJ2-7	CASSLALVFSDEQYF	TGTGCCAGCAGCTTAGCCTTAGTGTTTAGCGACGAGCAGTACTTC
TRBV4-1	-	-	TRBJ2-7	CASRAGPEEGEQYF	TGCGCCAGCAGGGCCGGGCCCGAGGAGGGCGAGCAGTACTTC
TRBV24-1	-	-	TRBJ2-1	CATGSPNNEQFF	TGTGCCACCGGCTCCCCAAACAATGAGCAGTTCTTC
TRBV5-8	-	-	TRBJ1-4	CASSPGQTVTNEKLFF	TGTGCCAGCAGCCCTGGACAGACCGTAACTAATGAAAAACTGTTTTTT
TRBV6-6	-	-	TRBJ2-5	CASSYWAGETQYF	TGTGCCAGCAGTTACTGGGCTGGCGAGACCCAGTACTTC
TRBV2	-	TRBD2	TRBJ2-7	CASSPGLAGGSYEQYF	TGTGCCAGCAGCCCGGGACTAGCGGGAGGATCCTACGAGCAGTACTTC
TRBV19	few	-	TRBJ1-5	CASMRRIDSNQPQHF	TGTGCCAGTATGAGGAGAATCGATAGCAATCAGCCCCAGCATTTT
TRBV19	-	-	TRBJ1-1	CASSMAAGVGNTEAFF	TGTGCCAGTAGTATGGCGGCGGGTGTAGGGAACACTGAAGCTTTCTTT
TRBV10-3	-	TRBD1	TRBJ1-3	CAISDLGDRGTNTIYF	TGTGCCATCAGTGATCTAGGGGACAGGGGGACGAACACCATATATTTT
TRBV7-2	-	-	TRBJ1-5	CASSLAAGTPFTQPQHF	TGTGCCAGCAGCTTAGCGGCAGGGACACCCTTCACCCAGCCCCAGCATTTT
TRBV30	-	-	TRBJ1-1	CAWTGHPNTEAFF	TGTGCCTGGACGGGACACCCGAACACTGAAGCTTTCTTT
TRBV10-3	-	TRBD2	TRBJ2-7	CAISVTSGRAHEQYF	TGTGCCATCAGTGTGACTAGCGGGAGAGCCCACGAGCAGTACTTC
TRBV6-5	-	-	TRBJ2-7	CASTGWTYEQYF	TGTGCCAGCACTGGGTGGACTTACGAGCAGTACTTC
TRBV11-2	-	-	TRBJ1-5	CASSGGPNQPQHF	TGTGCCAGCAGCGGAGGTCCTAATCAGCCCCAGCATTTT
TRBV29-1	-	-	TRBJ1-1	CSVEEGAVNTEAFF	TGCAGCGTTGAAGAGGGGGCGGTTAACACTGAAGCTTTCTTT
TRBV18	-	TRBD1	TRBJ1-2	CASSPRTGVDGYTF	TGTGCCAGCTCACCTCGGACAGGGGTTGATGGCTACACCTTC
TRBV7-2	-	-	TRBJ2-3	CASRLASLGSDTQYF	TGTGCCAGCAGGTTGGCTAGCCTTGGTTCCGATACGCAGTATTTT
TRBV5-6	-	-	TRBJ2-2	CASSLVSQYTGELFF	TGTGCCAGCAGCTTGGTTTCCCAGTACACCGGGGAGCTGTTTTTT
TRBV12-5	-	-	TRBJ2-1	CASGLDGGSYNEQFF	TGTGCTAGTGGTTTGGACGGAGGCTCCTACAATGAGCAGTTCTTC
TRBV7-7	-	TRBD1	TRBJ1-1	CASSPTGVDTEAFF	TGTGCCAGCAGCCCGACAGGGGTGGACACTGAAGCTTTCTTT
TRBV3-1/TRBV3-2	-	TRBD1	TRBJ1-2	CASSQGTGAGGYTF	TGTGCCAGCAGCCAAGGGACAGGGGCAGGGGGCTACACCTTC